One and the same sample provided the 7 T cell receptor beta chains below, sequenced in a study of blood T cell repertoires in COVID-19. Libraries were prepared by immunoSEQ multiplex PCR; TCRdb keeps only in-frame clonotypes and omits some of them. The sample includes 150,000 or so clones, 70% to 90% of them seen just once. The sample taken for sequencing was peripheral blood. The receptors derive from a woman between 45 and 65 years old with COVID-19, enrolled during active disease.

This clone was seen a few times. The chain uses TRBV5-1 and TRBJ2-5, with 8 bases aligning to TRBD1. The germline CDR1 and CDR2 sequences are SGHRS and YFSETQ. The CDR3 extends over 17 amino acids. With 2 bases clipped from V and 5 bases from J, the junction kept 14 bases outside the gene matches. In nucleotides, the CDR3 is TGCGCCAGCAGCTTATCCCGCCAGGGGGCACCCGGCGAGACCCAGTACTTC. Translation: CASSLSRQGAPGETQYF.

Written as DNA, the CDR3 is TGTGCCAGCAGCCAAGGAACAGGGGGAACTGAAGCTTTCTTT. It yields the protein CASSQGTGGTEAFF. V and J are TRBV3-1 (or the pseudogene TRBV3-2) and TRBJ1-1; 8 positions agree with TRBD1. The CDR3 sequence is 14 residues long. Trimming at V came to 1 base and at J to 5 bases, leaving 3 bases not matched to a gene. Germline V gives CDR1 LGHDT, CDR2 YNNKEL (reference sequence).

J is TRBJ1-6 and V is TRBV3-1 (or the pseudogene TRBV3-2); the D is unclear. The V end was cut by 1 base, the J end by 8 bases, with 12 bases between. The CDR3 consists of 15 residues. From germline, CDR1 is LGHDT and CDR2 YNNKEL (reference sequence). CDR3 protein: CASSQAREGHSPLHF. As DNA, the CDR3 is TGTGCCAGCAGCCAAGCCCGGGAAGGGCATTCACCCCTCCACTTT.

The chain carries TRBV7-8 and TRBJ2-2; D might be TRBD2 (5 bases). The CDR3 extends over 16 amino acids. Looked up from germline, CDR1 is SGHVS and CDR2 is FQNEAQ. The ends were cut back, 1 base at V and 1 base at J, with 10 bases in the middle. The CDR3 nucleotides read TGTGCCAGCAGCTTAGGGCTAGCTGAGAACACCGGGGAGCTGTTTTTT. This gives the protein CASSLGLAENTGELFF.

DNA for the CDR3: TGTGCCAGCAGCCGCGACACGGTAAATGAAAAACTGTTTTTT. Residues: CASSRDTVNEKLFF. This chain uses TRBV5-4 with TRBJ1-4; no definite D call. Trimming shortened V by 4 bases and J by 5 bases, and 12 bases separated the two germline ends. The CDR3 extends over 14 amino acids. Germline assignment: CDR1 SGHNT and CDR2 YYREEE (reference sequence).

CDR3 coding DNA: TGTGCCAGCAGCTCCCGGACAGGGGACAATGAGCAGTTCTTC. Its protein product is CASSSRTGDNEQFF. This chain connects TRBV11-3 to TRBJ2-1, with 9 bases identical to TRBD1. The CDR3 is 14 residues long. The V gene's germline CDR1 is SGHNT and CDR2 YENEEA. J lost 5 bases, V lost 4 bases, and 3 bases had no gene match.

The chain links TRBV5-1 to TRBJ1-5; D not certain. Germline V gene sequence: CDR1 SGHRS, CDR2 YFSETQ. The CDR3 is 11 amino acids. Trimming removed 4 bases from V and 9 bases from J, with 8 bases in between. This CDR3 is CASSPAGPQHF. DNA of the CDR3: TGCGCCAGCAGCCCTGCAGGGCCCCAGCATTTT.